These 13 T cell receptor beta chains share one sample of origin, sequenced in a study of T cells in Graves' hyperthyroidism and ophthalmopathy. Amplification of TCR beta CDR3 regions used RNA as the template. During a first-round RT-PCR of the TCR CDR3, the HTBI primer set was used. TCRdb reanalysed the multiplex PCR reads using MiXCR and keeps one entry per CDR3 protein. This sample yields 350,000 to 400,000 distinct CDR3 sequences, of which 19% are seen a single time; 3.5% to 4% belongs to the top ten. The specimen sequenced was blood. Receptors were obtained from a woman in her late teens or twenties with Graves' hyperthyroidism.

This clonotype was counted many times. The V and J genes are TRBV9 and TRBJ2-5, with 14 bases fitting TRBD2. The V and J ends lost 4 bases and 5 bases, in that order; junction bases with no gene match: 10. The CDR3 covers 17 residues. Per the germline V gene, CDR1 is SGDLS and CDR2 is YYNGEE. The CDR3 nucleotides are TGTGCCAGCAGCCAGCTCGGGACTAGCGGGGGTTGGGAGACCCAGTACTTC. Translation: CASSQLGTSGGWETQYF.

The chain uses TRBV6-5 and TRBJ1-3; D not resolved. Germline V gene sequence: CDR1 MNHEY, CDR2 SVGAGI. Between the trimmed V and J ends, which lost 0 bases and 0 bases, there was a span of 9 bases. This CDR3 is 16 amino acids long. The CDR3 DNA is TGTGCCAGCAGTTACTCTACAGTTTTCTCTGGAAACACCATATATTTT. Amino acid sequence: CASSYSTVFSGNTIYF.

The sample holds many counts of this clonotype. The genes are TRBV11-2 and TRBJ1-2; tentatively, D is TRBD1 (6 bases). The length of the CDR3 is 14 residues. Trimming shortened V by 0 bases and J by 2 bases, and 7 bases separated the two germline ends. Germline CDR1 reads SGHAT; CDR2 reads FQNNGV. The chain's CDR3 is CASSLEGGNYGYTF. As DNA, the CDR3 is TGTGCCAGCAGCTTAGAAGGGGGAAACTATGGCTACACCTTC.

In this sample, this clonotype turned up many times. This chain uses TRBV12-3 or TRBV12-4 with TRBJ1-2; perhaps TRBD1 as D (6 bases). This CDR3 contains 17 residues. V was clipped by 6 bases and J by 0 bases, with 20 bases between them. CDR3 amino acids: CASRKGGPHRPNYGYTF. The CDR3 nucleotides are TGTGCCAGCAGGAAAGGGGGGCCACATCGTCCTAACTATGGCTACACCTTC.

This clonotype was counted ten times or more. The chain couples TRBV4-2 to TRBJ1-1; TRBD1 is a possible D gene (5 bases). Germline values: CDR1 LGHNA, CDR2 YNFKEQ. The CDR3 contains 14 residues. Between the trimmed V and J ends, which lost 4 bases and 4 bases, there was a span of 13 bases. CDR3 sequence reads: CASSPTFGGTEAFF. CDR3 nucleotide sequence: TGTGCCAGCAGCCCGACCTTTGGGGGCACTGAAGCTTTCTTT.

This clonotype was counted at least ten times. V is TRBV20-1 and J is TRBJ2-2; 8 nucleotides line up with TRBD2. Germline V CDR1 and CDR2: DFQATT, SNEGSKA (reference sequence). There are 15 residues in the CDR3. The J segment lost 6 bases and the V segment lost 0 bases, leaving 6 bases of the junction unmatched. The CDR3 protein is CSARDKRGGPGELFF. CDR3 coding DNA: TGCAGTGCTAGAGATAAACGGGGGGGACCCGGGGAGCTGTTTTTT.

About this clonotype itself: The junction shows a germline mismatch at one end, possibly a read error. This chain connects TRBV5-1 to TRBJ2-7; D remains ambiguous. From germline, CDR1 is SGHRS and CDR2 YFSETQ. This CDR3 spans 12 amino acids. CDR3 sequence reads: CASSLSSYERYF. CDR3 DNA sequence: TGCGCCAGCAGCTTGTCATCCTACGAGCGGTACTTC.

The V gene is TRBV5-1, the J gene TRBJ1-2; D gene ambiguous. This CDR3 spans 12 amino acids. Trimming took 4 bases from V and 4 from J, leaving 8 bases between them. Germline CDR1 and CDR2: SGHRS and YFSETQ. The CDR3 loop reads CASSEGPYGYTF. Here the CDR3 DNA reads TGCGCCAGCAGCGAGGGCCCCTATGGCTACACCTTC.

This clonotype was observed many times. The rearrangement links TRBV9 to TRBJ2-7; 10 bases fit TRBD2. Per germline, CDR1 SGDLS and CDR2 YYNGEE. This CDR3 has 15 amino acids. Germline trimming cut 4 bases from V and 5 bases from J; bases unmatched to any gene: 9. CDR3 sequence reads: CASSPLGTSADEQYF. CDR3 sequence (DNA): TGTGCCAGCAGCCCCCTGGGGACTAGCGCCGACGAGCAGTACTTC.

This clonotype was seen repeatedly, ten times or more. In DNA, the CDR3 is TGTGCCAGCAGACCCGGGGGCTTGGACTATGGCTACACCTTC. Encoded protein: CASRPGGLDYGYTF. The chain combines TRBV28 with TRBJ1-2, with D possibly being TRBD1 (6 bases). Trimming pared 6 bases from V and 3 bases from J, leaving 14 bases between. Germline V gives CDR1 MDHEN, CDR2 SYDVKM. The CDR3 has 14 amino acids.

In its sample, this clonotype was seen many times. The genes are TRBV7-3 and TRBJ1-2, with TRBD1 identical over 8 bases. The CDR3 loop spans 13 amino acids. Trimming took 2 bases from V and 7 from J; bases not matched to a gene: 3. Looked up from germline, CDR1 is SGHTA and CDR2 is FQGTGA. CDR3: CASSLATGVGYTF. In DNA, the CDR3 is TGTGCCAGCAGCTTAGCGACAGGGGTTGGCTACACCTTC. Combining the CDR3 with reference TRBV7-3 and TRBJ1-2 gives the whole variable domain GAGVSQTPSNKVTEKGKYVELRCDPISGHTALYWYRQSLGQGPEFLIYFQGTGAADDSGLPNDRFFAVRPEGSVSTLKIQRTERGDSAVYLCASSLATGVGYTFGSGTRLTVV.

This clonotype has at least ten counts. The CDR3 loop is CASSFRTGEGYTF. The CDR3 nucleotides are TGTGCCAGCAGCTTCCGGACAGGGGAAGGCTACACCTTC. The V gene is TRBV7-2, the J gene TRBJ1-2; 9 nucleotides match TRBD1. V was pared by 3 bases and J by 8 bases, with 4 bases of the junction left unmatched. This CDR3 contains 13 residues. CDR1 SGHTA and CDR2 FQGNSA come from the germline V gene.

This clonotype was found many times. This chain connects TRBV6-1 to TRBJ1-1; the D is unclear. The length of the CDR3 is 13 residues. V shed 7 bases and J shed 3 bases, with 12 bases lying between them. Germline V gene lookup returns CDR1 MNHNS and CDR2 SASEGT. This chain's CDR3 is CASTLNRDTEAFF. For the CDR3, the DNA is TGTGCCAGCACCCTGAATAGGGACACTGAAGCTTTCTTT.